The T cell receptor beta chain under discussion was sequenced for a study of post-analysis software for immune sequencing data (dated by TCRdb to between 2015 and 2016). Regarding the study in general: Relapsing-remitting, secondary progressive and progressive-relapsing multiple sclerosis were recorded as disease courses, and subtype annotation was lacking for some patients. The patient repertoires were compared against 10 to 12 previously published healthy control repertoires obtained from donors aged roughly 6 to 28 years. A subset of samples was prepared in parallel using single-end sample barcoding, then pooled and co-amplified after Illumina adapter ligation.

To demonstrate the VDJtools post-analysis software, the study profiled TCR beta repertoires from the peripheral blood of approximately twelve young patients with multiple sclerosis. The multiple sclerosis patients were children and adolescents between roughly 6 and 16 years of age. The CDR3 goes from the cysteine to the phenylalanine over 14 residues. CDR3 DNA only is kept here, 42 bases in frame from base 1. The junction shows trimming of 6 bases on V and 14 bases on J, plus 22 bases between the germline ends. The germline V gene (reference sequence) gives CDR1 as MNHNY and CDR2 as SVGAGI. The method was PCR. Instrument on record: Illumina HiSeq 2500. Unique molecular identifiers were incorporated into TCR beta cDNA libraries to reduce PCR and sequencing biases. About 500,000 cDNA molecules were obtained for every 1 to 10 million input T cells, so each molecule roughly corresponded to one T cell. The patient libraries were prepared and sequenced with the same protocol used for the earlier healthy control dataset. Samples belonging to the same batch were prepared together, multiplexed and sequenced on a shared HiSeq lane. The published analysis was carried out like this. Raw barcoded reads were processed with MIGEC, and single-read molecular identifier groups were discarded before consensus assembly and CDR3 extraction. VDJtools was used for post-analysis of the clonotype tables, and diversity was normalized by down-sampling every dataset to the size of the smallest sample. Repertoire overlap clustering matched CDR3 amino acid but not nucleotide sequences to correct batch-related cross-sample contamination. Using fastp at Q25 and MiXCR, TCRdb reprocessed the public reads and kept productive beta chains. A single entry per CDR3 protein holds the most common genes and DNA from its merged rows. TCRdb, not the original authors, processed these V and J calls. For this sample the table gives hundreds of thousands of distinct CDR3 sequences, of which roughly 30% were detected only once. The ten largest clonotypes hold approximately 0.6% of the sample.

This clonotype was detected only a few times. No cognate antigen has been identified for it. Base qualities are not recorded, but no much larger clone differs from it by a single base. Results and caveats for the whole study, not just this receptor: Strong co-clustering of samples prepared in the same batch was shown by direct clustering with F measure, prompting a batch-effect correction. Normalized Chao1 diversity was significantly lower in multiple sclerosis patients than controls, suggesting substantial peripheral T-cell clonal expansion. The control group was slightly older than the multiple sclerosis patient group. Roughly 5 TRBV segments, including TRBV5-6, TRBV5-1 and TRBV20-1, were significantly more frequent in patients than controls.

This TCR came from a girl under 18 with multiple sclerosis. The sequence links TRBV6-6 to TRBJ1-4, and TRBD1 may be the D gene, going by 5 matching bases. The sample taken for sequencing was blood. The DNA sequence is as follows: TGTGCCAGCAGCCCAGGGAGGGGTATTCTTAGGCTGTTTTTT. This translates into CASSPGRGILRLFF.